This T cell receptor beta chain was sequenced during a study of cytomegalovirus exposure and HLA in healthy donors. The PCR used 60 Vbeta and 13 Jbeta primers. Using immunoSEQ multiplex PCR, the repertoire was profiled, and TCRdb retains in-frame clones only, with some absent. The sample records tens of thousands of clones, 82% being singletons. There are a few counts of this clone. The sequencing sample was made of PBMCs. This clonotype was obtained from a man aged 45 to 65 in good health and CMV-seronegative.

The CDR3 loop reads CASSKTGSDTEAFF. The CDR3 nucleotides read TGTGCCAGCAGCAAGACAGGGTCGGACACTGAAGCTTTCTTT. The V and J genes are TRBV7-8 and TRBJ1-1, with 7 bases aligning to TRBD1. The V and J ends lost 5 bases and 3 bases, in that order; junction bases with no gene match: 6. Germline values: CDR1 SGHVS, CDR2 FQNEAQ. The CDR3 runs 14 residues.